Ten or more counts support the clone carrying this T cell receptor (beta chain). As yet, its antigen is unknown. This CDR3 contains 18 residues. The germline V and J ends were trimmed by 4 bases and 0 bases, with 17 bases remaining between them. Germline V lookup: CDR1 SGHRS, CDR2 YFSETQ. In the original analysis: Researchers built a distant-metastasis classifier for papillary thyroid cancer that drew on CDR3 differences across clinicopathological groups. TCRdb re-called clones from the PCR reads using MiXCR. The V and J calls and clone size are TCRdb's, not the authors'. Of under 30,000 clones in the sample, 20% to 25% are singletons; the top ten hold 20% to 30%. Ahead of thyroid surgery, no patient had received treatment of any kind. This sample is part of a study of metastatic and nonmetastatic thyroid tumors. In the study overall: Repertoires from blood and tumor or nodule tissue of malignant and benign thyroid patients were compared.

Whole-study findings and limits: When malignant thyroid tumors were compared with benign nodules, TCR beta diversity was reportedly significantly higher in the malignant tumors. This held in both blood and tumor samples.

Sequencing was performed on blood. This clonotype was obtained from a male donor with papillary thyroid cancer or a benign thyroid nodule (not recorded which). Some clones in this sample may be carry-over from other donors' samples. This sequence joins TRBV5-1 and TRBJ2-6, with D maybe TRBD1 (5 bases). CDR3 DNA sequence: TGCGCCAGCAGCAATGACGGAGACAGCCGCTCTGGGGCCAACGTCCTGACTTTC. Translating it yields CASSNDGDSRSGANVLTF.